The T cell receptor (beta chain) described here comes from a study of blood T cells in healthy people across ages. Using a J-beta primer mix together with a sample-barcoded 5' primer, a second PCR was run for roughly 7 to 11 cycles. TCRdb independently ran MiXCR on the 5' RACE reads; one entry per CDR3 protein. This repertoire shows roughly 1 million distinct CDR3 sequences, 20% to 25% found once; its top ten account for around 0.7%. Healthy Caucasian individuals from Russia aged roughly 6 to 90 were enrolled as donors. The CDR3 has 17 amino acids. Germline V lookup: CDR1 MGHRA, CDR2 YSYEKL. Trimming shortened V by 0 bases and J by 4 bases, and 16 bases separated the two germline ends. In addition, the sample was reused for a study of T cells of mothers and their children.

Sequenced material: blood. The TCR was taken from a girl aged 2-9 years in good health. The rearrangement joins TRBV4-1 to TRBJ1-5; possibly TRBD1 for D (6 bases). The CDR3: CASSQEALTQGNQPQHF. CDR3 coding DNA: TGCGCCAGCAGCCAAGAAGCCCTCACTCAGGGGAATCAGCCCCAGCATTTT.